This TCR beta chain was sequenced in a study of OX40 agonist ivuxolimab in advanced cancers. Study-level background: A mean age of around 66 years, range 23 to 79, was recorded, and approximately 85% were male.

The timepoints at which blood was sampled were baseline, cycle 4 day 1, and cycle 7 day 1. TCRdb's table, derived via immunoSEQ multiplex PCR, lists solely in-frame clones and lacks some. The repertoire holds 90,000 to 95,000 clones, with about 89% as singletons. Comments on this clone: The antigen is undetermined.

Germline V gene sequence: CDR1 SGDLS, CDR2 YYNGEE. The CDR3 runs to 16 residues. Trimming took 2 bases from V and 2 from J, leaving 16 bases between them. Study results and limitations: In CD8+ T cells, expanded clones were on average more numerous than in CD4+. No determination was made of the antigen specificity of the expanded peripheral T cells.

Sequenced material: CD4+ or CD8+ T cells sorted from blood, taken in a trial of the OX40 agonist ivuxolimab. The receptor was derived from an adult with an advanced solid tumor such as melanoma, head and neck, liver or kidney cancer. The V gene is TRBV9, the J gene TRBJ1-2, with D maybe TRBD1 (6 bases). For the CDR3, the DNA is TGTGCCAGCAGCGTGAGGGGGATCCCCGGGAACTATGGCTACACCTTC. It is translated as CASSVRGIPGNYGYTF.